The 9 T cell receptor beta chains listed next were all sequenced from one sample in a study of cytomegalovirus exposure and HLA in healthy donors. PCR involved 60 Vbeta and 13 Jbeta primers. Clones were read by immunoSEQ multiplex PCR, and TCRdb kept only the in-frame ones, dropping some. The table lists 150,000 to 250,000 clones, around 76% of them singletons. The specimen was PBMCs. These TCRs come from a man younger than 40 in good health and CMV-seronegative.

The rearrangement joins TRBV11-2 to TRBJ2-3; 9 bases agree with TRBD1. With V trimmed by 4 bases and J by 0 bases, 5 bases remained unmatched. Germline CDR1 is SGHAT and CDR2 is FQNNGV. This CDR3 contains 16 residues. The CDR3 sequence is CASSSRTGASTDTQYF. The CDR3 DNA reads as TGTGCCAGCAGCTCGAGGACAGGGGCGAGCACAGATACGCAGTATTTT.

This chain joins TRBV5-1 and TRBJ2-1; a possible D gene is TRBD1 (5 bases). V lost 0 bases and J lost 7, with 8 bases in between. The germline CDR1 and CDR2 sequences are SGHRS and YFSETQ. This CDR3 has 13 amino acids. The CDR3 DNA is TGCGCCAGCAGCTTGGTGGCAGGGAATGAGCAGTTCTTC. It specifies CASSLVAGNEQFF.

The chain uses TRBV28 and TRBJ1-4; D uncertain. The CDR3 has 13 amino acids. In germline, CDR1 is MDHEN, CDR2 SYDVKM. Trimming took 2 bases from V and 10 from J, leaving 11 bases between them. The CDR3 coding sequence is TGTGCCAGCAGTTTAAGTTCTCGGGGAAAACTGTTTTTT. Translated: CASSLSSRGKLFF.

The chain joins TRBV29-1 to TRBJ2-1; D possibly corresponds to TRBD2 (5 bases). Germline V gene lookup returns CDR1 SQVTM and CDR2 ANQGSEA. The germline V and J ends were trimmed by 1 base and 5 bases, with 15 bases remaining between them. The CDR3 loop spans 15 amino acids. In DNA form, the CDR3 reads TGCAGCGTTGAAGGTCTTAGCGTAATCAACAATGAGCAGTTCTTC. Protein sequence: CSVEGLSVINNEQFF.

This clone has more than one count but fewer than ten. This chain's CDR3 is CASSQSQGYGYTF. The CDR3 DNA is TGTGCCAGCAGCCAATCACAGGGCTATGGCTACACCTTC. The rearrangement joins TRBV16 to TRBJ1-2, with D maybe TRBD1 (6 bases). This CDR3 spans 13 amino acids. Germline values: CDR1 KGHSY, CDR2 FQNENV. Trimming left V 0 bases short and J 4 bases short, with 6 bases between.

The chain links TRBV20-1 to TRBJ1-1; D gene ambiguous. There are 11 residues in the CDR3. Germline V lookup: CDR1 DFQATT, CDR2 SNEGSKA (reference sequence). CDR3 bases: TGCAGCCCCGGTGGTTTCACTGAAGCTTTCTTT. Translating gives CSPGGFTEAFF.

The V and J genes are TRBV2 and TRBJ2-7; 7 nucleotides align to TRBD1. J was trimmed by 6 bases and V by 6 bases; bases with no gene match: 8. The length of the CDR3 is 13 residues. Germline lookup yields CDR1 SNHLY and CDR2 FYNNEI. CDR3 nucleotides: TGTGCCAGCAGCCCCAACAGGGGATCCGAGCAGTACTTC. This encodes CASSPNRGSEQYF.

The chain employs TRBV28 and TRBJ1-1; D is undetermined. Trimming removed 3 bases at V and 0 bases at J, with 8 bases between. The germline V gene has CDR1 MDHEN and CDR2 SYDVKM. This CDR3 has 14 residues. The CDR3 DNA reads TGTGCCAGCAGTTTGATGGCCCTGAACACTGAAGCTTTCTTT. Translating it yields CASSLMALNTEAFF.

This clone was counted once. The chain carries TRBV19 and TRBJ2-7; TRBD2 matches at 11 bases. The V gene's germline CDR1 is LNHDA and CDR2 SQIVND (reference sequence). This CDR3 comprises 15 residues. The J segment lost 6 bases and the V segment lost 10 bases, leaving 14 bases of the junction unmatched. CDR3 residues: CATREQTSGNGEQYF. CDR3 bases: TGTGCCACTCGGGAGCAGACTAGCGGGAATGGCGAGCAGTACTTC.